This T cell receptor (beta chain) is from a study of OX40 agonist ivuxolimab in advanced cancers. Profiling relied on immunoSEQ multiplex PCR, and the TCRdb table lists in-frame clones only, not all of them. The repertoire holds 70,000 to 95,000 clones, with about 85% as singletons. Sequences were derived from CD4+ or CD8+ T cells sorted from blood, sampled in a trial of the OX40 agonist ivuxolimab. The receptor was isolated from an adult with an advanced solid tumor such as melanoma, head and neck, liver or kidney cancer.

The CDR3 loop is CASSTPEKARAYEQYF. In DNA form, the CDR3 reads TGTGCCAGCAGTACCCCCGAGAAGGCGAGAGCCTACGAGCAGTACTTC. The V and J genes are TRBV28 and TRBJ2-7; D is uncertain. This CDR3 region has 16 residues. The V end lost 5 bases, the J end lost 2 bases, and 19 bases lay between the germline ends. From germline, CDR1 is MDHEN and CDR2 SYDVKM.